The 10 T cell receptor beta chains listed next were all sequenced from one sample in a study of OX40 agonist ivuxolimab in advanced cancers. Library preparation used the immunoSEQ multiplex PCR assay. Entries here come from immuneACCESS through TCRdb and include only in-frame sequences with V and J called. Some clones fail to appear in such tables; in the studies checked, an unresolved V gene covers under half of the shortfall, and the cause of the remainder is unknown. This sample gives 35,000 to 40,000 clones in total; roughly 80% of them show up just once. The ten largest make up about 20% of the sample. Sequencing was performed on CD4+ or CD8+ T cells sorted from blood, taken in a trial of the OX40 agonist ivuxolimab. Receptor source: an adult with an advanced solid tumor such as melanoma, head and neck, liver or kidney cancer.

There are a few counts of this clone. The CDR3 protein is CASSGVGNNSPLHF. The CDR3, as DNA: TGTGCCAGCAGTGGGGTGGGTAATAATTCACCCCTCCACTTT. The chain is built from TRBV6-1 and TRBJ1-6; D remains unclear. CDR3 size: 14 residues. Between the trimmed V and J ends, which lost 4 bases and 5 bases, there was a span of 9 bases. In germline, CDR1 is MNHNS, CDR2 SASEGT.

The chain is built from TRBV7-9 and TRBJ1-6, with D tentatively TRBD1 (6 bases). The CDR3 runs 17 residues. Trimming took off 5 bases at V and 4 bases at J, with 18 bases between the two ends. The germline V gene encodes CDR1 SEHNR and CDR2 FQNEAQ (reference sequence). The CDR3 here is CASSNSKGQIYNSPLHF. CDR3 nucleotide sequence: TGTGCCAGCAGCAATAGTAAAGGACAGATTTATAATTCACCCCTCCACTTT.

The rearrangement joins TRBV5-5 to TRBJ1-3; possible D gene TRBD1, 5 bases. The CDR3 totals 14 residues. V was cut by 6 bases and J by 4 bases, with 14 bases left in between. Germline assignment: CDR1 SGHKS and CDR2 YYEKEE (reference sequence). The CDR3 DNA is TGTGCCAGCACCCGGGACGGCGGAGGAAACACCATATATTTT. Translating gives CASTRDGGGNTIYF.

This rearrangement joins TRBV6-6 to TRBJ2-5, with 9 bases aligning to TRBD1. The J segment lost 5 bases and the V segment lost 5 bases, leaving 3 bases of the junction unmatched. The CDR3 is 13 amino acids. CDR1 MNHNY and CDR2 SVGAGI come from the germline V gene (reference sequence). CDR3 in amino acids: CASSAGQGETQYF. The CDR3 DNA follows: TGTGCCAGCAGTGCAGGACAGGGGGAGACCCAGTACTTC.

This clone has only a few counts. V is TRBV10-2 and J is TRBJ2-5; 10 bases match TRBD2. V lost 5 bases to trimming and J lost 5 bases; unmatched junction nucleotides: 8. The CDR3 sequence is 15 residues long. Per the germline V gene, CDR1 is WSHSY and CDR2 is SAAADI. The CDR3 is CASSSQREGPETQYF. The DNA for the CDR3 is TGCGCCAGCAGTTCTCAGCGGGAGGGCCCCGAGACCCAGTACTTC.

The chain carries TRBV18 and TRBJ2-5; 11 nucleotides match TRBD1. Trimming removed 3 bases from V and 4 bases from J; junction bases left unmatched: 7. There are 16 residues in the CDR3. Germline values: CDR1 KGHSH, CDR2 LQKENI. CDR3 nucleotides: TGTGCCAGCTCACCTGGGGACAGGGGGGTGCGAGAGACCCAGTACTTC. Translation: CASSPGDRGVRETQYF.

The rearrangement joins TRBV5-7 to TRBJ2-1, with unresolved D. TRBV5-7 has ORF status, its function being uncertain. The CDR3 covers 16 residues. V was clipped by 4 bases and J by 4 bases, with 18 bases between them. This chain's CDR3 is CASSPLFSPWYNEQFF. The CDR3 region has the DNA TGTGCCAGCAGCCCCCTATTTTCTCCGTGGTACAATGAGCAGTTCTTC.

The chain employs TRBV19 and TRBJ2-7; 10 bases are a match to TRBD2. V was pared by 3 bases and J by 2 bases, with 4 bases of the junction left unmatched. Germline values: CDR1 LNHDA, CDR2 SQIVND (reference sequence). CDR3 length: 15 residues. CDR3 sequence: CASSILAGATYEQYF. The CDR3 DNA is TGTGCCAGTAGTATTCTAGCGGGGGCGACCTACGAGCAGTACTTC.

The DNA of the CDR3 is TGTGCCAGCAGCCAACAGGGGAAGGAAAACGAGCAGTACTTC. Its protein is CASSQQGKENEQYF. The V call is TRBV9, the J call TRBJ2-7; TRBD1 matches at 7 bases. The CDR3 runs 14 residues. Germline lookup yields CDR1 SGDLS and CDR2 YYNGEE. Trimming cost V 4 bases and J 5 bases; bases outside gene matches: 9.

The CDR3 nucleotides are TGTGCCAGCTCACCACTAACGGATCAGCCCCAGCATTTT. It translates to CASSPLTDQPQHF. The chain uses TRBV18 and TRBJ1-5, with D unresolved. Looked up from germline, CDR1 is KGHSH and CDR2 is LQKENI. V lost 1 base and J 5 bases, leaving 6 bases between the germline ends. The CDR3 is 13 amino acids. The whole variable domain, filled in from reference TRBV18 and TRBJ1-5, reads NAGVMQNPRHLVRRRGQEARLRCSPMKGHSHVYWYRQLPEEGLKFMVYLQKENIIDESGMPKERFSAEFPKEGPSILRIQQVVRGDSAAYFCASSPLTDQPQHFGDGTRLSIL.